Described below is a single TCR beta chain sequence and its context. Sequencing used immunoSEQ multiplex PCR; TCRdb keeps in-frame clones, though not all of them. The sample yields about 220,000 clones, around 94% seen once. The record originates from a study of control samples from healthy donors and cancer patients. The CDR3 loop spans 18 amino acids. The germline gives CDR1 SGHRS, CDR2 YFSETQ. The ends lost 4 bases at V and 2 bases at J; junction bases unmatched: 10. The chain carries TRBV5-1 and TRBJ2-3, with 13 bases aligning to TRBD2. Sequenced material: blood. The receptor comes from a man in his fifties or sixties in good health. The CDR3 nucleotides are TGCGCCAGCAGCCTGGAAGGGACTAGCGGGACCCACACAGATACGCAGTATTTT. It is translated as CASSLEGTSGTHTDTQYF.